Below, 27 T cell receptor beta chains from the same sample are listed, as sequenced in a study of T cell repertoires in cytomegalovirus infection. No antigen has been assigned to these receptors. TCRdb ran MiXCR on the reads and lists one entry per CDR3 protein. Of 650,000 to 900,000 distinct CDR3 sequences listed, less than 35% are singletons. The specimen comprised cultured CD8+ T cells from PBMCs, sampled from culture after CMV antigen stimulation. The receptors were sampled from a human donor in good health (CMV status not recorded). Some clones in this sample may be carry-over from other donors' samples.

The sample holds a few counts of this clonotype. This rearrangement joins TRBV19 to TRBJ2-7; possible D gene TRBD1, 7 bases. The CDR3 is 13 amino acids. Germline V gene data show CDR1 as LNHDA and CDR2 as SQIVND (reference sequence). Trimming took off 6 bases at V and 1 base at J, with 10 bases between the two ends. The CDR3 DNA follows: TGTGCCAGTAGCGCGGGACAGTCCTACGAGCAGTACGTC. Protein: CASSAGQSYEQYV.

The chain couples TRBV7-3 to TRBJ2-1; unclear D gene. Per the germline V gene, CDR1 is SGHTA and CDR2 is FQGTGA. This CDR3 has 15 residues. Between the trimmed V and J ends, which lost 2 bases and 2 bases, there was a span of 10 bases. The chain's CDR3 is CASSLGQHTYNEQFF. As DNA, the CDR3 is TGTGCCAGCAGCTTAGGGCAGCATACCTACAATGAGCAGTTCTTC.

The sample holds a few counts of this clonotype. This chain links TRBV12-3 or TRBV12-4 with TRBJ2-2; 7 nucleotides line up with TRBD1. V lost 8 bases, J lost 0 bases, and 12 bases stayed unmatched. CDR3 size: 17 residues. As DNA, the CDR3 is TGTGCCAGCCGCACCCCCCTTGACAGGGCGAACACCGGGGAGCTGTTTTTT. It translates to CASRTPLDRANTGELFF.

This clonotype was detected a few times. This chain joins TRBV6-5 and TRBJ2-2; 8 nucleotides agree with TRBD1. Germline-derived CDR1 and CDR2 are MNHEY and SVGAGI. The V gene end was trimmed by 2 bases and the J gene end by 1 base; junction bases not matched to a gene: 6. The CDR3 is 17 residues long. The CDR3 protein is CASSYPQGAGNTGELFF. CDR3 bases: TGTGCCAGCAGTTACCCTCAGGGGGCCGGGAACACCGGGGAGCTGTTTTTT.

This clonotype was seen only a few times. J is TRBJ1-1 and V is TRBV12-3 or TRBV12-4; 8 nucleotides line up with TRBD1. J was trimmed by 10 bases and V by 2 bases; bases with no gene match: 6. This CDR3 is built from 13 residues. This chain's CDR3 is CASSLQGAQGAFF. CDR3 nucleotide sequence: TGTGCCAGCAGTTTACAGGGGGCGCAGGGAGCTTTCTTT.

The chain combines TRBV4-1 with TRBJ2-1; the D is unclear. This CDR3 is built from 13 residues. Trimming shortened V by 3 bases and J by 7 bases, and 10 bases separated the two germline ends. Germline lookup yields CDR1 MGHRA and CDR2 YSYEKL. The CDR3 DNA is TGCGCCAGCAGCCATTCCCTAGGGAATGAGCAGTTCTTC. Its protein is CASSHSLGNEQFF.

The rearrangement links TRBV4-2 to TRBJ1-1, with a possible D match to TRBD1 (6 bases). The V gene's germline CDR1 is LGHNA and CDR2 YNFKEQ. Trimming cost V 1 base and J 11 bases, with 14 bases left between them. The CDR3 sequence is 13 residues long. The CDR3 DNA reads TGTGCCAGCAGCCAAGCGGTAGGGGGTCGGGCTTTCTTT. Encoded protein: CASSQAVGGRAFF.

The V gene is TRBV9, the J gene TRBJ1-3, with a tentative D call TRBD1 (5 bases). The CDR3 extends over 17 amino acids. CDR1 SGDLS and CDR2 YYNGEE come from the germline V gene. V was pared by 0 bases and J by 0 bases, with 13 bases between. CDR3 in amino acids: CASSVEGQATSGNTIYF. In DNA form, the CDR3 reads TGTGCCAGCAGCGTAGAGGGGCAGGCGACCTCTGGAAACACCATATATTTT. Full variable domain (outside the CDR3, taken from reference TRBV9 and TRBJ1-3): DSGVTQTPKHLITATGQRVTLRCSPRSGDLSVYWYQQSLDQGLQFLIQYYNGEERAKGNILERFSAQQFPDLHSELNLSSLELGDSALYFCASSVEGQATSGNTIYFGEGSWLTVV.

This clonotype occurred many times. The V call is TRBV4-1, the J call TRBJ2-7, with a possible D match to TRBD1 (5 bases). V lost 1 base and J lost 7, with 14 bases in between. This CDR3 contains 14 residues. In germline, CDR1 is MGHRA, CDR2 YSYEKL. CDR3 in amino acids: CASSQGPGLGEQYV. The CDR3 DNA is TGCGCCAGCAGCCAAGGGCCAGGGCTGGGGGAGCAGTACGTC.

This chain links TRBV27 with TRBJ2-1; 8 nucleotides align to TRBD2. The CDR3 covers 15 residues. Trimming cost V 5 bases and J 4 bases; bases outside gene matches: 7. Germline V gives CDR1 MNHEY, CDR2 SMNVEV (reference sequence). CDR3 sequence (DNA): TGTGCCAGCAGTAGGGGACTAGTGAGATACAATGAGCAGTTCTTC. Translated: CASSRGLVRYNEQFF.

This chain connects TRBV7-6 to TRBJ1-1; no definite D call. This CDR3 has 16 residues. V was cut by 1 base and J by 1 base, with 13 bases left in between. CDR1 SGHVS and CDR2 FNYEAQ come from the germline V gene. The CDR3 bases are TGTGCCAGCAGCTTAGTGGTGGGGAATAGGAACACTGAAGCTTTCTTT. This gives the protein CASSLVVGNRNTEAFF. Combining the CDR3 with reference TRBV7-6 and TRBJ1-1 gives the whole variable domain GAGVSQSPRYKVTKRGQDVALRCDPISGHVSLYWYRQALGQGPEFLTYFNYEAQQDKSGLPNDRFSAERPEGSISTLTIQRTEQRDSAMYRCASSLVVGNRNTEAFFGQGTRLTVV.

This clonotype has a handful of counts. The chain links TRBV19 to TRBJ1-1, with unresolved D. V lost 1 base to trimming and J lost 2 bases, with 11 bases between them. The CDR3 loop spans 15 amino acids. Germline V gene data show CDR1 as LNHDA and CDR2 as SQIVND (reference sequence). CDR3 residues: CASSIARWSNTEAFF. In DNA, the CDR3 is TGTGCCAGTAGTATAGCCCGGTGGTCCAACACTGAAGCTTTCTTT.

This clonotype was counted only a few times. The rearrangement joins TRBV7-6 to TRBJ2-7; no clear D. Trimming left V 7 bases short and J 4 bases short, with 17 bases between. Germline V lookup: CDR1 SGHVS, CDR2 FNYEAQ. The CDR3 loop spans 14 amino acids. The CDR3 DNA sequence: TGTGCCAGCAAGAGTTCGACTCTGCCTTACGAGCAGTACGTC. Translation gives CASKSSTLPYEQYV.

This clonotype has only a few counts. This rearrangement joins TRBV5-5 to TRBJ1-2, with D unclear. The CDR3 is made up of 16 amino acids. Germline V gene lookup returns CDR1 SGHKS and CDR2 YYEKEE (reference sequence). Trimming took 2 bases from V and 4 from J, leaving 18 bases between them. The CDR3 coding sequence is TGTGCCAGCAGCTTAACTAACACGGGGTGGACCTATGGCTACACCTTC. It encodes CASSLTNTGWTYGYTF.

The rearrangement uses TRBV6-2 or TRBV6-3 and TRBJ2-7; D is perhaps TRBD1 or TRBD2 (5 bases each). From germline, CDR1 is MNHEY and CDR2 SVGEGT. The CDR3 length is 15 residues. V was cut by 5 bases and J by 5 bases, with 19 bases left in between. CDR3 bases: TGTGCCAGCAGTGCGGTCCAGGGCACCGGGAACGAGCAGTACGTC. This translates into CASSAVQGTGNEQYV.

The V gene is TRBV27, the J gene TRBJ1-6, with D tentatively TRBD1 (6 bases). The CDR3 has 14 residues. V was pared by 3 bases and J by 14 bases, with 17 bases between. Germline CDR1 MNHEY, CDR2 SMNVEV (reference sequence). CDR3 protein: CASSLGGEQRALHF. The CDR3 DNA reads as TGTGCCAGCAGTTTGGGGGGCGAGCAAAGAGCCCTCCACTTT.

CDR3 in DNA: TGTGCCAGCAGCTTAAGACTGGATTCCTACGAGCAGTACTTC. Encoded protein: CASSLRLDSYEQYF. The chain recombines TRBV13 with TRBJ2-7; the D is unclear. Germline loops: CDR1 PRHDT, CDR2 FYEKMQ (reference sequence). This CDR3 contains 14 residues. V lost 2 bases and J 1 base, leaving 9 bases between the germline ends.

This clonotype was seen repeatedly, ten times or more. The chain combines TRBV12-3 or TRBV12-4 with TRBJ2-5; perhaps TRBD2 as D (5 bases). The CDR3 has 15 amino acids. Trimming shortened V by 4 bases and J by 2 bases, and 14 bases separated the two germline ends. The CDR3 reads CASSSRTAGQETQYF. CDR3 sequence (DNA): TGTGCCAGCAGTTCCCGGACTGCCGGGCAAGAGACCCAGTACTTC.

The sample holds a few counts of this clonotype. The chain links TRBV4-1 to TRBJ2-7; D tentatively reads TRBD1 or TRBD2 (5 bases each). V gave up 1 base and J gave up 0 bases, with 10 bases separating them. CDR3 length equals 15 residues. Germline V gene sequence: CDR1 MGHRA, CDR2 YSYEKL. The CDR3 here is CASSQVPGSSYEQYF. Written as DNA, the CDR3 is TGCGCCAGCAGCCAAGTTCCAGGGAGCTCCTACGAGCAGTACTTC.

J is TRBJ2-1 and V is TRBV27; 7 bases match TRBD2. Germline trimming cut 2 bases from V and 11 bases from J; bases unmatched to any gene: 6. This CDR3 spans 13 amino acids. Germline V gives CDR1 MNHEY, CDR2 SMNVEV (reference sequence). The CDR3 DNA sequence: TGTGCCAGCAGTTTAACGGGGGGAAGTCAGCAGTTCTTC. Residues: CASSLTGGSQQFF.

A few counts support this clonotype. This rearrangement joins TRBV14 to TRBJ1-4; TRBD1 is a possible D gene (5 bases). The CDR3 has 16 amino acids. V was cut by 0 bases and J by 5 bases, with 13 bases left in between. Germline V gives CDR1 SGHDN, CDR2 FVKESK. CDR3 DNA: TGTGCCAGCAGCCAAGACCGCCCGAGGGGAAATGAAAAACTGTTTTTT. This codes for CASSQDRPRGNEKLFF.

The chain couples TRBV4-3 to TRBJ1-1; D remains ambiguous. This CDR3 has 18 amino acids. V was cut by 0 bases and J by 0 bases, with 17 bases left in between. Germline-derived CDR1 and CDR2 are LGHNA and YSLEER. The CDR3 is CASSQEELGGMMNTEAFF. The CDR3, as DNA: TGCGCCAGCAGCCAAGAAGAATTAGGAGGGATGATGAACACTGAAGCTTTCTTT.

This clonotype was counted between two and nine times. J is TRBJ2-1 and V is TRBV12-3 or TRBV12-4, with 9 nucleotides matching TRBD1. Unmatched junction bases numbered 6, after V lost 1 base and J lost 5 bases. The CDR3 spans 16 residues. CDR3 nucleotide sequence: TGTGCCAGCAGTTTAGGGGACAGGGTACTTGACAATGAGCAGTTCTTC. Protein: CASSLGDRVLDNEQFF.

This clonotype was recorded at least ten times. V gene TRBV7-2 combines with J gene TRBJ2-6; D is unclear. Trimming removed 5 bases from V and 0 bases from J, with 8 bases in between. Germline CDR1 reads SGHTA; CDR2 reads FQGNSA. The CDR3 runs 15 residues. The DNA for the CDR3 is TGTGCCAGCAGCCCGCTGGGCTCTGGGGCCAACGTCCTGACTTTC. Its protein product is CASSPLGSGANVLTF.

The chain links TRBV2 to TRBJ2-1, with D perhaps matching TRBD1 (5 bases). Germline V gene data show CDR1 as SNHLY and CDR2 as FYNNEI. Trimming took 6 bases from V and 9 from J, leaving 21 bases between them. The CDR3 contains 15 residues. The CDR3 sequence is CASSQDSRWDGEQFF. CDR3 nucleotide sequence: TGTGCCAGCAGCCAAGACAGTCGGTGGGATGGTGAGCAGTTCTTC. The variable domain in full, completed from reference TRBV2 and TRBJ2-1, reads EPEVTQTPSHQVTQMGQEVILRCVPISNHLYFYWYRQILGQKVEFLVSFYNNEISEKSEIFDDQFSVERPDGSNFTLKIRSTKLEDSAMYFCASSQDSRWDGEQFFGPGTRLTVL.

This CDR3 is CASSQVAGLTNYGYTF. The CDR3 DNA reads TGTGCCAGCAGCCAAGTAGCCGGGTTAACTAACTATGGCTACACCTTC. The V gene is TRBV14, the J gene TRBJ1-2; no clear D. Germline lookup yields CDR1 SGHDN and CDR2 FVKESK. The CDR3 runs to 16 residues. The ends were cut back, 1 base at V and 0 bases at J, with 12 bases in the middle.

This rearrangement joins TRBV6-8 to TRBJ1-5; 11 positions agree with TRBD1. The length of the CDR3 is 13 residues. V was pared by 6 bases and J by 7 bases, with 2 bases of the junction left unmatched. CDR1 and CDR2 from the germline V gene are MNHGY and SAAAGT. CDR3 sequence: CASRGQGDQPQHF. Here the CDR3 DNA reads TGTGCCAGCAGGGGACAGGGGGACCAGCCCCAGCATTTT.